This T cell receptor (beta chain) was observed in a study of CD8 T cells in Susac syndrome. With random hexamers, roughly 0.45 to 1 ug RNA was reverse transcribed. An immunoSEQ multiplex PCR amplified TCR beta CDR3 over 54 Vbeta and 13 Jbeta. TCRdb re-derived calls from the immunoSEQ multiplex PCR reads in MiXCR, one entry per CDR3 protein. The sample includes over 350,000 distinct CDR3 sequences, around 85% of them seen just once. Trimming took off 2 bases at V and 8 bases at J, with 18 bases between the two ends. The CDR3 contains 15 residues. The germline V gene encodes CDR1 MNHEY and CDR2 SVGAGI. The multiple sclerosis controls were treatment-naive patients, and their relapsing-remitting disease was stable or active.

The chain joins TRBV6-5 to TRBJ1-1, with D maybe TRBD1 (6 bases). This TCR was sampled from a human donor with multiple sclerosis. Sequenced: CD8+ T cells from PBMCs. The CDR3 loop reads CASSYLRTEGSEAFF. For the CDR3, the DNA is TGTGCCAGCAGTTACCTAAGGACAGAAGGATCCGAAGCTTTCTTT.